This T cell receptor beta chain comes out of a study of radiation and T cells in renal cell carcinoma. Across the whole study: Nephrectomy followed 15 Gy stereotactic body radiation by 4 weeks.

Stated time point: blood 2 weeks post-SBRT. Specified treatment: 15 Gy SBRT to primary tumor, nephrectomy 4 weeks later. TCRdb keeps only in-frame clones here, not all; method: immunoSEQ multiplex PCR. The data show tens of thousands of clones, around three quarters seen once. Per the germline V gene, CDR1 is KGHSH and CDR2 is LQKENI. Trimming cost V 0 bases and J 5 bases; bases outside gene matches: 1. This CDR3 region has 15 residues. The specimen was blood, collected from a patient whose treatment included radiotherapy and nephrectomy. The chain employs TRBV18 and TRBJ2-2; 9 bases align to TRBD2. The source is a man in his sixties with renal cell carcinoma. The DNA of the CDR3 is TGTGCCAGCTCACCACCGAGCGGGAGGACCGGGGAGCTGTTTTTT. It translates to CASSPPSGRTGELFF.